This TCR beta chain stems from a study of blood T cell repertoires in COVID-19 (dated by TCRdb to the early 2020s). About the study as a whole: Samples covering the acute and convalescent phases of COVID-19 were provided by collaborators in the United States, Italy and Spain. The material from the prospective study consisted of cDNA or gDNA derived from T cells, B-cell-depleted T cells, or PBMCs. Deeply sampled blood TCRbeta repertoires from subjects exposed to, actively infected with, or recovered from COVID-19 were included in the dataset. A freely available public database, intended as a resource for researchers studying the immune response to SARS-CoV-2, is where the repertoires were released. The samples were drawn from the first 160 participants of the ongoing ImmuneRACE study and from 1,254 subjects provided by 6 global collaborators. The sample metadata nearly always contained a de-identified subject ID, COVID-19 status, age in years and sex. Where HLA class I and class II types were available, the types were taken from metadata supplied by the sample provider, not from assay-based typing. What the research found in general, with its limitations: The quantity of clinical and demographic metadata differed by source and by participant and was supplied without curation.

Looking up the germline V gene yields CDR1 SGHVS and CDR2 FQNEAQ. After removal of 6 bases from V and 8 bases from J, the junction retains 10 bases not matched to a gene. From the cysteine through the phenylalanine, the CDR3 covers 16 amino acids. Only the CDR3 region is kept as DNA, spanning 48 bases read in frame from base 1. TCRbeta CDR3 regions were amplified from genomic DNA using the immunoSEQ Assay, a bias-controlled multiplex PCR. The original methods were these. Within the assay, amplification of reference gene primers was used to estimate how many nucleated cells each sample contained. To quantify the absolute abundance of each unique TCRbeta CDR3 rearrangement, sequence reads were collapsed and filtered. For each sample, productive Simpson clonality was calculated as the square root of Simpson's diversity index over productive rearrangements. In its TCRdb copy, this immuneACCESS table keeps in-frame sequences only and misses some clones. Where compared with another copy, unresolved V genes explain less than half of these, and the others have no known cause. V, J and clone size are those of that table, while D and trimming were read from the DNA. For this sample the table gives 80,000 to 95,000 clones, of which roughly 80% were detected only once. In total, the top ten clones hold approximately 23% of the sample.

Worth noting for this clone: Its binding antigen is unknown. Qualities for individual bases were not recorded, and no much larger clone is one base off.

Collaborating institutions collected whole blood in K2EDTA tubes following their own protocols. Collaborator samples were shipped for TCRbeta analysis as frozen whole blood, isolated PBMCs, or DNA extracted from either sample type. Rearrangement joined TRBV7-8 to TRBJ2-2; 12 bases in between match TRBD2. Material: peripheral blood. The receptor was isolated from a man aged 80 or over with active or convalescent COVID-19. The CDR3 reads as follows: CASRRLAGESMGELFF. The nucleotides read TGTGCCAGCAGACGACTAGCGGGGGAGAGTATGGGGGAGCTGTTTTTT.